These 25 T cell receptor beta chains were all obtained from the same sample, sequenced in a study of blood T cell repertoires in COVID-19. Sequencing used immunoSEQ multiplex PCR; TCRdb keeps in-frame clones, though not all of them. Of nearly 300,000 clones in the sample, approximately 84% were seen once. The sample comprised peripheral blood. The receptors stem from a human donor with COVID-19, enrolled during active disease. The donor label of this sample is uncertain.

CDR3 in amino acids: CASSFLGSGRNEQFF. The CDR3 DNA sequence: TGTGCCAGCAGCTTTTTGGGTAGCGGGAGGAATGAGCAGTTCTTC. The rearrangement links TRBV7-9 to TRBJ2-1; TRBD2 matches at 10 bases. Germline trimming cut 3 bases from V and 7 bases from J; bases unmatched to any gene: 6. The CDR3 is 15 amino acids. CDR1 and CDR2 from the germline V gene are SEHNR and FQNEAQ (reference sequence).

This clone was found a few times. The genes are TRBV5-1 and TRBJ2-5, with TRBD1 matching over 7 bases. Germline values: CDR1 SGHRS, CDR2 YFSETQ. CDR3 length: 16 amino acids. Germline trimming cut 2 bases from V and 0 bases from J; bases unmatched to any gene: 7. The CDR3 DNA sequence: TGCGCCAGCAGCTTTGGGACAGTGGGGTACCAAGAGACCCAGTACTTC. It is translated as CASSFGTVGYQETQYF.

The rearrangement links TRBV11-3 to TRBJ2-2; D gene uncertain. Trimming left V 1 base short and J 2 bases short, with 5 bases between. The CDR3 covers 14 residues. Germline assignment: CDR1 SGHNT and CDR2 YENEEA. This CDR3 is CASSLGLNTGELFF. As DNA, the CDR3 is TGTGCCAGCAGCTTAGGACTTAACACCGGGGAGCTGTTTTTT.

Only one count was recorded for this clone. This chain connects TRBV10-3 to TRBJ1-2, with 7 bases that match TRBD1. With V trimmed by 5 bases and J by 8 bases, 5 bases remained unmatched. The germline CDR1 and CDR2 sequences are ENHRY and SYGVKD. The CDR3 extends over 12 amino acids. The CDR3 sequence is CAISKGADGYTF. For the CDR3, the DNA is TGTGCCATCAGTAAGGGGGCGGACGGCTACACCTTC.

Turning to this clone: The identical CDR3 is also encoded by other nucleotide sequences in the sample. The chain is built from TRBV11-1 and TRBJ2-5; possible D gene TRBD2, 5 bases. Looked up from germline, CDR1 is SGHAT and CDR2 is FQDESV (reference sequence). The CDR3 covers 13 residues. V was shortened by 2 bases and J by 5 bases, with 9 bases between the two germline ends. CDR3 protein: CASSLLRVETQYF. For the CDR3, the DNA is TGTGCCAGCAGCTTACTGAGGGTTGAGACCCAGTACTTC.

This clone was seen a single time. The chain recombines TRBV2 with TRBJ1-4; D gene ambiguous. Germline-derived CDR1 and CDR2 are SNHLY and FYNNEI. V dropped 4 bases and J dropped 3 bases, with 12 bases sitting between them. The CDR3 is made up of 15 amino acids. DNA of the CDR3: TGTGCCAGCAGTGGAGGTTATACGGCTAATGAAAAACTGTTTTTT. It specifies CASSGGYTANEKLFF.

The chain combines TRBV2 with TRBJ1-1, with unresolved D. V shed 4 bases and J shed 3 bases, with 12 bases lying between them. The length of the CDR3 is 14 residues. Germline CDR1 reads SNHLY; CDR2 reads FYNNEI. Here the CDR3 DNA reads TGTGCCAGCAGTGGCCCCGCAGTTTACACTGAAGCTTTCTTT. It yields the protein CASSGPAVYTEAFF.

The V gene is TRBV30, the J gene TRBJ1-6; 8 bases are a match to TRBD1. This CDR3 contains 13 residues. The germline V gene has CDR1 GTSNPN and CDR2 SVGIG (reference sequence). The J segment lost 10 bases and the V segment lost 2 bases, leaving 4 bases of the junction unmatched. CDR3 sequence (DNA): TGTGCCTGGAGTTTAACAGGGGGGTCACCCCTCCACTTT. This translates into CAWSLTGGSPLHF.

The chain couples TRBV2 to TRBJ2-3, with D tentatively TRBD2 (5 bases). Looked up from germline, CDR1 is SNHLY and CDR2 is FYNNEI. V lost 7 bases to trimming and J lost 1 base, with 12 bases between them. The CDR3 runs 14 residues. In nucleotides, the CDR3 is TGTGCCAGCACAAGCGGATCGGGCACAGATACGCAGTATTTT. It specifies CASTSGSGTDTQYF.

This chain connects TRBV11-3 to TRBJ2-6, with D unclear. The CDR3 extends over 16 amino acids. Germline V gives CDR1 SGHNT, CDR2 YENEEA. Trimming took 2 bases from V and 4 from J, leaving 12 bases between them. DNA for the CDR3: TGTGCCAGCAGCTTAATGGGCGCCACCGGGGCCAACGTCCTGACTTTC. Amino acid sequence: CASSLMGATGANVLTF. Filled out from reference TRBV11-3 and TRBJ2-6, the complete variable domain reads EAGVVQSPRYKIIEKKQPVAFWCNPISGHNTLYWYLQNLGQGPELLIRYENEEAVDDSQLPKDRFSAERLKGVDSTLKIQPAELGDSAVYLCASSLMGATGANVLTFGAGSRLTVL.

This chain connects TRBV6-1 to TRBJ1-2; D possibly corresponds to TRBD1 (5 bases). The germline V gene has CDR1 MNHNS and CDR2 SASEGT. CDR3 length equals 15 residues. Trimming took off 2 bases at V and 8 bases at J, with 18 bases between the two ends. The CDR3 loop is CASSESRRRVEGYTF. The CDR3 DNA sequence: TGTGCCAGCAGTGAAAGTCGACGCAGGGTGGAGGGCTACACCTTC.

The rearrangement links TRBV5-1 to TRBJ1-2, with 7 bases lining up with TRBD1. CDR1 is SGHRS, CDR2 YFSETQ, per germline. With V trimmed by 3 bases and J by 5 bases, 7 bases remained unmatched. The CDR3 loop spans 14 amino acids. This CDR3 reads CASSSGGGNYGYTF. In DNA, the CDR3 is TGCGCCAGCAGCTCGGGAGGGGGCAATTATGGCTACACCTTC.

V usage is TRBV6-5 and J usage is TRBJ1-1, with D unclear. Between the trimmed V and J ends, which lost 2 bases and 5 bases, there was a span of 12 bases. This CDR3 is 14 amino acids long. CDR1 and CDR2 (germline): MNHEY, SVGAGI. CDR3 sequence (DNA): TGTGCCAGCAGTTACCTTCCGGCGACAACTGAAGCTTTCTTT. Residues: CASSYLPATTEAFF.

This clone was counted a single time. The rearrangement joins TRBV6-6 to TRBJ2-7, with 7 positions matching TRBD1. The junction had 2 bases not matched to a gene; V was cut back by 7 bases and J by 5 bases. This CDR3 has 11 amino acids. Germline CDR1 MNHNY, CDR2 SVGAGI (reference sequence). The CDR3 region has the DNA TGTGCCAGCACCCAGGGGGACGAGCAGTACTTC. The encoded protein is CASTQGDEQYF.

This chain connects TRBV30 to TRBJ1-6; no reliable D call. V lost 1 base, J lost 2 bases, and 3 bases lay in between. Per germline, CDR1 GTSNPN and CDR2 SVGIG (reference sequence). The CDR3 loop spans 13 amino acids. The CDR3 DNA follows: TGTGCCTGGAGTGGTACCTATAATTCACCCCTCCACTTT. Its protein product is CAWSGTYNSPLHF.

The rearrangement links TRBV28 to TRBJ1-2; D is perhaps TRBD1 (5 bases). With 5 bases removed from V and 1 base from J, the gap between germline ends came to 11 bases. Germline CDR1 is MDHEN and CDR2 is SYDVKM. CDR3 length: 14 residues. The CDR3 bases are TGTGCCAGCAGTAGGGGTGGGGATAACTATGGCTACACCTTC. It specifies CASSRGGDNYGYTF.

This clone appeared a few times. V gene TRBV7-8 combines with J gene TRBJ1-1; D is ambiguous. Germline CDR1 reads SGHVS; CDR2 reads FQNEAQ. This CDR3 contains 14 residues. The V and J ends lost 3 bases and 0 bases respectively, with 8 bases between them. The CDR3 loop is CASSFYGVNTEAFF. In DNA, the CDR3 is TGTGCCAGCAGCTTTTACGGAGTGAACACTGAAGCTTTCTTT.

This rearrangement joins TRBV7-3 to TRBJ2-1, with 8 bases aligning to TRBD2. The CDR3 covers 13 residues. Germline-derived CDR1 and CDR2 are SGHTA and FQGTGA. Trimming at V came to 1 base and at J to 9 bases, leaving 2 bases not matched to a gene. CDR3 amino acids: CASSLIREGEQFF. The CDR3 coding sequence is TGTGCCAGCAGCTTAATCCGGGAGGGTGAGCAGTTCTTC.

The V gene is TRBV28, the J gene TRBJ1-2; 7 positions match TRBD1. V shed 5 bases, J shed 8 bases, and the junction held 11 bases outside the gene matches. Germline V lookup: CDR1 MDHEN, CDR2 SYDVKM. CDR3 length equals 14 residues. The CDR3 DNA is TGTGCCAGCAGTCTGACAGGGTTTTTTGACGGCTACACCTTC. This encodes CASSLTGFFDGYTF.

V gene TRBV21-1 combines with J gene TRBJ1-1; the table names TRBD1, a call not compared with the DNA. TRBV21-1 is listed as a pseudogene. This CDR3 is built from 15 residues. The CDR3 bases are TGTGCCAGCAGCAAACCGAGACAGGGGAACACTGAAGCTTTCTTT. Its protein product is CASSKPRQGNTEAFF.

This clone was counted a few times. The chain links TRBV2 to TRBJ2-2; TRBD1 might be the D (6 bases). V was shortened by 9 bases and J by 3 bases, with 14 bases between the two germline ends. Germline V gene data show CDR1 as SNHLY and CDR2 as FYNNEI. The CDR3 consists of 14 residues. The CDR3 here is CASQGGAYTGELFF. The CDR3 bases are TGTGCCAGTCAAGGGGGTGCGTACACCGGGGAGCTGTTTTTT.

The chain is built from TRBV27 and TRBJ1-4; TRBD1 might be the D (5 bases). The germline CDR1 and CDR2 sequences are MNHEY and SMNVEV (reference sequence). Trimming pared 5 bases from V and 0 bases from J, leaving 19 bases between. The length of the CDR3 is 18 residues. This CDR3 reads CASSPKSEGGATNEKLFF. CDR3 coding DNA: TGTGCCAGCAGTCCGAAGTCCGAGGGAGGGGCAACTAATGAAAAACTGTTTTTT. The entire variable domain, with the rest obtained from reference TRBV27 and TRBJ1-4, is as follows: EAQVTQNPRYLITVTGKKLTVTCSQNMNHEYMSWYRQDPGLGLRQIYYSMNVEVTDKGDVPEGYKVSRKEKRNFPLILESPSPNQTSLYFCASSPKSEGGATNEKLFFGSGTQLSVL.

The CDR3 DNA sequence: TGTGCCAGCAGTACACCTAACTATGGCTACACCTTC. Translated, it gives CASSTPNYGYTF. The chain has TRBV12-3 or TRBV12-4 and TRBJ1-2; D not resolved. The CDR3 totals 12 residues. V was trimmed by 5 bases and J by 0 bases, leaving 4 bases between them.

V usage is TRBV30 and J usage is TRBJ2-1; D is unresolved. V was shortened by 1 base and J by 4 bases, with 17 bases between the two germline ends. CDR1 and CDR2 from the germline V gene are GTSNPN and SVGIG (reference sequence). The CDR3 sequence is 16 residues long. CDR3 sequence reads: CAWSGGTAPVYNEQFF. CDR3 DNA sequence: TGTGCCTGGAGTGGCGGTACGGCTCCCGTGTACAATGAGCAGTTCTTC.

V is TRBV29-1 and J is TRBJ2-1, with 10 nucleotides matching TRBD2. J was trimmed by 15 bases and V by 7 bases; bases with no gene match: 6. Per the germline V gene, CDR1 is SQVTM and CDR2 is ANQGSEA. CDR3 size: 10 residues. CDR3 region: CSAGTSERFF. The CDR3 bases are TGCAGCGCCGGGACTAGCGAGAGGTTCTTC.